Following are 11 T cell receptor beta chains from one sample sequenced in a study of CD8+ T cells in alopecia areata. Once RNA had been extracted, it was reverse transcribed into cDNA to act as the sequencing template. Sequenced by immunoSEQ multiplex PCR; TCRdb stores in-frame clones only, minus some. The repertoire includes around 150,000 clones, around 55% of them detected once, and less than 5% sits in the top ten. Sequencing was performed on CD4+ T cells sorted from blood. These TCRs come from a human donor in good health.

The V call is TRBV18, the J call TRBJ2-1; tentatively, D is TRBD2 (5 bases). Germline V gene lookup returns CDR1 KGHSH and CDR2 LQKENI. CDR3 length: 15 amino acids. V was trimmed by 5 bases and J by 1 base, leaving 12 bases between them. The CDR3: CASSRSGASYNEQFF. Written as DNA, the CDR3 is TGTGCCAGCTCAAGGAGCGGAGCATCCTACAATGAGCAGTTCTTC.

The chain employs TRBV5-1 and TRBJ2-7; 9 bases align to TRBD2. Germline-derived CDR1 and CDR2 are SGHRS and YFSETQ. After removal of 7 bases from V and 3 bases from J, the junction contained 8 bases not matched to a gene. This CDR3 spans 14 amino acids. The DNA of the CDR3 is TGCGCCAGCCGAAGGACTAGCGAGTACTACGAGCAGTACTTC. This gives the protein CASRRTSEYYEQYF.

Only one count was recorded for this clone. This chain connects TRBV30 to TRBJ1-2, with TRBD1 matching over 8 bases. This CDR3 spans 14 amino acids. CDR1 and CDR2 (germline): GTSNPN, SVGIG (reference sequence). V gave up 0 bases and J gave up 8 bases; unmatched junction bases: 8. The chain's CDR3 is CAWSVLRGQMGYTF. CDR3 DNA: TGTGCCTGGAGTGTACTCAGGGGGCAAATGGGCTACACCTTC.

For the CDR3, the DNA is TGTGCCTGGGCTAGCGGAACAGATACGCAGTATTTT. It encodes CAWASGTDTQYF. The rearrangement joins TRBV30 to TRBJ2-3, with 7 nucleotides matching TRBD2. This CDR3 contains 12 residues. The V and J ends lost 5 bases and 3 bases, in that order; junction bases with no gene match: 2. Germline CDR1 GTSNPN, CDR2 SVGIG (reference sequence).

The chain recombines TRBV15 with TRBJ2-1; D call uncertain. Trimming left V 3 bases short and J 1 base short, with 13 bases between. The germline CDR1 and CDR2 sequences are LNHNV and YYDKDF (reference sequence). The CDR3 covers 16 residues. This CDR3 reads CATSRGSALSYNEQFF. The CDR3 DNA reads TGTGCCACCAGCAGGGGGTCGGCACTGTCCTACAATGAGCAGTTCTTC. Based on the CDR3 plus reference TRBV15 and TRBJ2-1, the full variable domain is DAMVIQNPRYQVTQFGKPVTLSCSQTLNHNVMYWYQQKSSQAPKLLFHYYDKDFNNEADTPDNFQSRRPNTSFCFLDIRSPGLGDTAMYLCATSRGSALSYNEQFFGPGTRLTVL.

This clone was found a few times. This chain joins TRBV28 and TRBJ2-1; perhaps TRBD1 as D (5 bases). The V gene's germline CDR1 is MDHEN and CDR2 SYDVKM. Trimming shortened V by 7 bases and J by 3 bases, and 13 bases separated the two germline ends. This CDR3 spans 14 amino acids. The chain's CDR3 is CASTLADNYNEQFF. The CDR3 coding sequence is TGTGCCAGCACTCTGGCGGACAACTACAATGAGCAGTTCTTC. The full variable domain, in which reference TRBV28 and TRBJ2-1 provide the parts outside the CDR3, is DVKVTQSSRYLVKRTGEKVFLECVQDMDHENMFWYRQDPGLGLRLIYFSYDVKMKEKGDIPEGYSVSREKKERFSLILESASTNQTSMYLCASTLADNYNEQFFGPGTRLTVL.

The chain is built from TRBV29-1 and TRBJ1-5; maybe TRBD1 (5 bases). This CDR3 comprises 13 residues. Germline values: CDR1 SQVTM, CDR2 ANQGSEA. Deletions cut 6 bases from V and 6 bases from J, with 15 bases between. The CDR3 reads CSVRAGAGQPQHF. For the CDR3, the DNA is TGCAGCGTGCGAGCCGGGGCCGGTCAGCCCCAGCATTTT.

This rearrangement joins TRBV7-9 to TRBJ2-4, with 11 bases matching TRBD1. The CDR3 runs to 17 residues. Trimming took 3 bases from V and 9 from J; bases not matched to a gene: 13. CDR1 and CDR2 from the germline V gene are SEHNR and FQNEAQ (reference sequence). The CDR3 bases are TGTGCCAGCAGCTTGGACAGGGGGCGCAGTTTGGGGAGCATTCAGTACTTC. Its protein is CASSLDRGRSLGSIQYF.

This clone showed up just a few times. The chain employs TRBV19 and TRBJ1-4; weak D call: TRBD1 (5 bases). Trimming took 10 bases from V and 8 from J, leaving 17 bases between them. The CDR3 is 13 amino acids. Germline V gene sequence: CDR1 LNHDA, CDR2 SQIVND (reference sequence). The CDR3 coding sequence is TGTGCCACTAAACAGGTTGACATCGAAAAACTGTTTTTT. This translates into CATKQVDIEKLFF.

This chain joins TRBV2 and TRBJ1-5, with D unresolved. The CDR3 covers 14 residues. The germline gives CDR1 SNHLY, CDR2 FYNNEI. The V gene lost 5 bases and the J gene lost 0 bases, with 8 bases spanning the gap. This CDR3 reads CASSRRNSNQPQHF. The CDR3 DNA reads as TGTGCCAGCAGTCGACGGAATAGCAATCAGCCCCAGCATTTT.

V and J are TRBV27 and TRBJ1-5, with a possible D match to TRBD1 (5 bases). The CDR3 length is 15 residues. In germline, CDR1 is MNHEY, CDR2 SMNVEV (reference sequence). The ends were cut back, 2 bases at V and 3 bases at J, with 11 bases in the middle. CDR3: CASSLEGFSNQPQHF. CDR3 bases: TGTGCCAGCAGTTTAGAGGGGTTTTCCAATCAGCCCCAGCATTTT.